The TCR beta chain under discussion was sequenced for a study of cytomegalovirus exposure and HLA in healthy donors. This PCR relied on a set of 60 Vbeta primers and 13 Jbeta primers. Assay used: immunoSEQ multiplex PCR; TCRdb lists only in-frame clones, some missing. The sample lists about 150,000 clones, around four fifths seen once, with 2% to 3% in the top ten. V was clipped by 1 base and J by 5 bases, with 6 bases between them. The length of the CDR3 is 13 residues. CDR1 and CDR2 (germline): MGHRA, YSYEKL. Notes on the study in general: Reports credit the classifier with highly specific, highly sensitive diagnosis of cytomegalovirus status. A later analysis linked a missense variant in DCLRE1C to the trimming of TCR beta V and J genes. TCR beta chains associated with HLA were, in a later analysis, more clonally expanded than equally common others.

On this clone itself: The antigen is undetermined.

Input material: PBMCs. J is TRBJ2-1 and V is TRBV4-1; TRBD2 is a possible D gene (5 bases). The sequence was collected from a boy aged 2 to 10 in good health and CMV-seronegative. CDR3 sequence reads: CASSQVTNNEQFF. The CDR3 nucleotides are TGCGCCAGCAGCCAAGTGACTAACAATGAGCAGTTCTTC.